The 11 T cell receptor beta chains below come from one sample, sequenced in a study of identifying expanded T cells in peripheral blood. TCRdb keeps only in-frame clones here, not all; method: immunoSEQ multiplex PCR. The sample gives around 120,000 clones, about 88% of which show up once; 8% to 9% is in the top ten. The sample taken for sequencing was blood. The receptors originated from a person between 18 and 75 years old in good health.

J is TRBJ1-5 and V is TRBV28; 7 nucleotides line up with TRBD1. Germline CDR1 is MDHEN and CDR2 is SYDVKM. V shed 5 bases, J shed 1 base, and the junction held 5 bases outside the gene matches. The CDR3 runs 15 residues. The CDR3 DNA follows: TGTGCCAGCAGTCCTGACAGGGTGAGCAATCAGCCCCAGCATTTT. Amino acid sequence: CASSPDRVSNQPQHF.

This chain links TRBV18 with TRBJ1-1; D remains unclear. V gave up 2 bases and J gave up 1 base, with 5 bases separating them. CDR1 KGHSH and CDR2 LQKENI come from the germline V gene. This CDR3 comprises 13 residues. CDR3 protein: CASSPTANTEAFF. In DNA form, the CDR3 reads TGTGCCAGCTCACCAACAGCGAACACTGAAGCTTTCTTT.

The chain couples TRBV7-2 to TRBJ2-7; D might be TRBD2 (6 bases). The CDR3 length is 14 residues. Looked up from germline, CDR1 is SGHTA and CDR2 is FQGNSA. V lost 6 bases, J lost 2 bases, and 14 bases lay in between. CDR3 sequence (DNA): TGTGCCAGCAGTACCCTTGGGGGGACCTACGAGCAGTACTTC. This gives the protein CASSTLGGTYEQYF.

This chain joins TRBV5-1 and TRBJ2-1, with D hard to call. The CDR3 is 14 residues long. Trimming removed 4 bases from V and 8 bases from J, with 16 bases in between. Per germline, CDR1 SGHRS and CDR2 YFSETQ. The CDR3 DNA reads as TGCGCCAGCAGCCTCAACTACGGACGGGATGAGCAGTTCTTC. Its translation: CASSLNYGRDEQFF. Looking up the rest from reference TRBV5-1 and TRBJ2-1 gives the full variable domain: KAGVTQTPRYLIKTRGQQVTLSCSPISGHRSVSWYQQTPGQGLQFLFEYFSETQRNKGNFPGRFSGRQFSNSRSEMNVSTLELGDSALYLCASSLNYGRDEQFFGPGTRLTVL.

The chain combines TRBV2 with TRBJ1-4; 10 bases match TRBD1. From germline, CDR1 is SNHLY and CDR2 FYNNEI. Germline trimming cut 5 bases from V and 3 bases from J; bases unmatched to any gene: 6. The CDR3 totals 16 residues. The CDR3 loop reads CASSPTGGSANEKLFF. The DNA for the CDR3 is TGTGCCAGCAGTCCGACAGGGGGCTCGGCTAATGAAAAACTGTTTTTT.

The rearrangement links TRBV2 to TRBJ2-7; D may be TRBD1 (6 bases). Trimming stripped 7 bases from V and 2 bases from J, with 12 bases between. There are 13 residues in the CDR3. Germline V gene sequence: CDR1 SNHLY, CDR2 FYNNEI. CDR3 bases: TGTGCCAGCAAGGGGGACCGCACCTACGAGCAGTACTTC. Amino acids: CASKGDRTYEQYF.

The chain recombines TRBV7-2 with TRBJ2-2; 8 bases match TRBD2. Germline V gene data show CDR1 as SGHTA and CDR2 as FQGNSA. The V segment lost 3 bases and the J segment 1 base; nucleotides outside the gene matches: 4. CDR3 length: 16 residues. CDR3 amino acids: CASSFGGARNTGELFF. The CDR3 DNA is TGTGCCAGCAGCTTCGGGGGGGCCCGGAACACCGGGGAGCTGTTTTTT.

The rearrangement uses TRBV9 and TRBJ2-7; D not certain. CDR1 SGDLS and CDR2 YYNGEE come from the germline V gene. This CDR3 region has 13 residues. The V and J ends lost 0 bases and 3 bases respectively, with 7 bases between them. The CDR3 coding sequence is TGTGCCAGCAGCGTAGGCAGCCACTACGAGCAGTACTTC. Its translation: CASSVGSHYEQYF.

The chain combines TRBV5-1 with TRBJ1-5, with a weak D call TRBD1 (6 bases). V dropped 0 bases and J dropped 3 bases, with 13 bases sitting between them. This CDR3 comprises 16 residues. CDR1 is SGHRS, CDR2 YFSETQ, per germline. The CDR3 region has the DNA TGCGCCAGCAGCTTGGGTTCAGGGGCCTCCAATCAGCCCCAGCATTTT. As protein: CASSLGSGASNQPQHF.

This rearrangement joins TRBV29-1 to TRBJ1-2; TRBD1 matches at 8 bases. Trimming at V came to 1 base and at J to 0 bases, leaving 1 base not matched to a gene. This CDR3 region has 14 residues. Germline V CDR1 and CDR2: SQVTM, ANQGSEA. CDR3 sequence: CSVEGQGTNYGYTF. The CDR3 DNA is TGCAGCGTTGAAGGACAGGGGACTAACTATGGCTACACCTTC.

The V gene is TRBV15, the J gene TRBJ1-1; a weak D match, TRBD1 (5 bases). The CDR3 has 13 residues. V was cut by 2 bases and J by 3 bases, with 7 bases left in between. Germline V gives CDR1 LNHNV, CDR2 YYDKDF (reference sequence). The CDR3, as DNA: TGTGCCACCAGCAGACAGGGTGACACTGAAGCTTTCTTT. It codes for CATSRQGDTEAFF.